One sample yielded the 9 T cell receptor beta chains listed below, sequenced in a study of cytomegalovirus exposure and HLA in healthy donors. Sequencing was performed with immunoSEQ multiplex PCR; in TCRdb, only in-frame clones are kept and a portion is missing. Of about 180,000 clones listed, 85% to 90% are singletons. The sample consisted of PBMCs. The receptors shown here come from a woman in her 30s in good health and CMV-seronegative.

The rearrangement joins TRBV2 to TRBJ1-6; D perhaps matches TRBD1 (6 bases). V was cut by 8 bases and J by 0 bases, with 11 bases left in between. The CDR3 covers 15 residues. Germline V lookup: CDR1 SNHLY, CDR2 FYNNEI. CDR3 residues: CASRTDSSYNSPLHF. In DNA, the CDR3 is TGTGCCAGCCGGACGGACAGCTCCTATAATTCACCCCTCCACTTT. The full variable domain, its missing parts supplied by reference TRBV2 and TRBJ1-6, is EPEVTQTPSHQVTQMGQEVILRCVPISNHLYFYWYRQILGQKVEFLVSFYNNEISEKSEIFDDQFSVERPDGSNFTLKIRSTKLEDSAMYFCASRTDSSYNSPLHFGNGTRLTVT.

The J gene is TRBJ2-7, the V gene TRBV27, with 8 nucleotides matching TRBD1. Germline V lookup: CDR1 MNHEY, CDR2 SMNVEV (reference sequence). J gave up 4 bases and V 6 bases, and 11 bases lay outside the gene matches. The CDR3 extends over 15 amino acids. CDR3 coding DNA: TGTGCCAGCAGGCCCACTGGACAGGGAAAATACGAGCAGTACTTC. It translates to CASRPTGQGKYEQYF.

The gene calls are TRBV6-1 and TRBJ2-3; 7 bases match TRBD2. Germline CDR1 MNHNS, CDR2 SASEGT. The V segment lost 0 bases and the J segment 4 bases; nucleotides outside the gene matches: 10. This CDR3 is 17 amino acids long. The CDR3: CASSEAQGGGAADTQYF. In DNA form, the CDR3 reads TGTGCCAGCAGTGAAGCGCAAGGCGGGGGTGCCGCAGATACGCAGTATTTT.

This clone was seen once. This sequence joins TRBV4-2 and TRBJ1-1, with 7 nucleotides matching TRBD1. Germline trimming cut 7 bases from V and 6 bases from J; bases unmatched to any gene: 2. The CDR3 sequence is 11 residues long. Per the germline V gene, CDR1 is LGHNA and CDR2 is YNFKEQ. The CDR3 protein is CASKQGPEAFF. The CDR3 region has the DNA TGTGCCAGCAAACAGGGGCCTGAAGCTTTCTTT.

The chain couples TRBV15 to TRBJ2-2; 7 bases are a match to TRBD2. V shed 3 bases and J 1 base; nucleotides not matched to a gene: 8. The CDR3 runs to 17 residues. Germline CDR1 LNHNV, CDR2 YYDKDF (reference sequence). The CDR3 reads CATSSEKAGMNTGELFF. DNA of the CDR3: TGTGCCACCAGCAGCGAAAAAGCGGGGATGAACACCGGGGAGCTGTTTTTT.

The chain has TRBV9 and TRBJ1-1; D ambiguous. The V gene lost 0 bases and the J gene lost 3 bases, with 6 bases spanning the gap. The CDR3 totals 13 residues. Germline CDR1 is SGDLS and CDR2 is YYNGEE. The CDR3 nucleotides are TGTGCCAGCAGCGTAGCCCGGTACACTGAAGCTTTCTTT. The encoded protein is CASSVARYTEAFF.

The chain combines TRBV30 with TRBJ1-4, with 7 bases that match TRBD1. The CDR3 covers 14 residues. Per germline, CDR1 GTSNPN and CDR2 SVGIG (reference sequence). Trimming removed 4 bases from V and 7 bases from J; junction bases left unmatched: 9. CDR3 loop: CAWNRVGGIEKLFF. The CDR3 coding sequence is TGTGCCTGGAATCGGGTAGGGGGCATTGAAAAACTGTTTTTT.

The V call is TRBV27, the J call TRBJ2-3; TRBD2 agrees at 14 bases. From germline, CDR1 is MNHEY and CDR2 SMNVEV (reference sequence). J was trimmed by 1 base and V by 2 bases; bases with no gene match: 8. CDR3 size: 19 residues. The CDR3 protein is CASSLRLAGGPGGTDTQYF. As DNA, the CDR3 is TGTGCCAGCAGTTTACGACTAGCGGGGGGGCCGGGGGGCACAGATACGCAGTATTTT.

The chain carries TRBV19 and TRBJ1-2; D ambiguous. Trimming removed 6 bases from V and 3 bases from J, with 8 bases in between. The CDR3 consists of 12 residues. In germline, CDR1 is LNHDA, CDR2 SQIVND (reference sequence). CDR3 in DNA: TGTGCCAGTAGGGGCACAGACTATGGCTACACCTTC. Protein: CASRGTDYGYTF.